A selection of T cell receptor beta chains follows, all from one sample in a study of T cell responses to AZD1222 COVID-19 vaccine. Clones were read by immunoSEQ multiplex PCR, and TCRdb kept only the in-frame ones, dropping some. The profile shows 150,000 or so clones, more than 75% of them singletons. The sample here was peripheral blood, taken on day 0 of AZD1222 vaccination. These receptors were taken from an adult in good health. Each CDR3 is given with its conserved first and last residue.

>TRBV6-1|TRBJ2-2
CASRETGTQNTGELFF
>TRBV11-1|TRBJ2-3
CASSYSPRGDTQYF
>TRBV30|TRBJ2-7
CAWTPGQGVHEQYF
>TRBV30|TRBJ2-7
CAWSNTHTPWDYEQYF
>TRBV19|TRBJ1-1
CASSIATGLNTEAFF
>TRBV2|TRBJ1-4
CASSDTRGWDEKLFF
>TRBV4-1|TRBJ1-2
CASSQGPAGSYGYTF
>TRBV4-1|TRBJ2-7
CASSQVSDSYEQYF
>TRBV30|TRBJ2-7
CAWSVLLGTYEQYF
>TRBV6-5|TRBJ1-5
CASGGRETNQPQHF
>TRBV19|TRBJ1-2
CASSMNRDGNYGYTF
>TRBV20-1|TRBJ1-2
CSALPGLGYTF
>TRBV7-9|TRBJ1-6
CASSRTGDYSPLHF
>TRBV27|TRBJ1-1
CASSPSLPGRQDPEAFF
>TRBV6-5|TRBJ1-3
CASSSGTGPGNTIYF
>TRBV7-2|TRBJ1-2
CASSLRERAKDGYTF
>TRBV29-1|TRBJ2-5
CSVELGGGETQYF
>TRBV11-2|TRBJ2-1
CASSQHPDSLNEQFF